The 7 T cell receptor beta chains in this list originate from one sample, sequenced in a study of cytomegalovirus exposure and HLA in healthy donors. The PCR was carried out with 60 Vbeta primers and 13 Jbeta primers. Libraries were prepared by immunoSEQ multiplex PCR; TCRdb keeps only in-frame clonotypes and omits some of them. The sample has about 190,000 clones; roughly four fifths are singletons. Source material: PBMCs. The receptor set was obtained from a woman in her twenties or thirties in good health and CMV-seropositive.

The chain joins TRBV19 to TRBJ2-3; TRBD2 matches at 7 bases. CDR1 and CDR2 (germline): LNHDA, SQIVND (reference sequence). This CDR3 is built from 16 residues. With 7 bases clipped from V and 2 bases from J, the junction kept 12 bases outside the gene matches. The CDR3 is CASKSNLGGFTDTQYF. CDR3 DNA sequence: TGTGCCAGTAAATCGAATCTCGGGGGGTTCACAGATACGCAGTATTTT.

CDR3 DNA: TGCGCCAGCAGCTTGGGACTAGCGGGAGGGCTAAGCTCCTACGAGCAGTACTTC. Translated, it gives CASSLGLAGGLSSYEQYF. This chain connects TRBV5-1 to TRBJ2-7; 14 nucleotides line up with TRBD2. Per the germline V gene, CDR1 is SGHRS and CDR2 is YFSETQ. Trimming took 0 bases from V and 0 from J; bases not matched to a gene: 5. This CDR3 region has 18 residues.

The chain carries TRBV5-6 and TRBJ2-7, with D possibly TRBD1 on 5 matching bases. The V gene's germline CDR1 is SGHDT and CDR2 YYEEEE. The V end lost 2 bases, the J end lost 6 bases, and 12 bases lay between the germline ends. CDR3 length: 13 residues. CDR3 bases: TGTGCCAGCAGCTTCGACCAGGGTGGCGAGCAGTACTTC. Translation: CASSFDQGGEQYF. The full variable domain, with the rest looked up from reference TRBV5-6 and TRBJ2-7, is DAGVTQSPTHLIKTRGQQVTLRCSPKSGHDTVSWYQQALGQGPQFIFQYYEEEERQRGNFPDRFSGHQFPNYSSELNVNALLLGDSALYLCASSFDQGGEQYFGPGTRLTVT.

There are a few counts of this clone. This chain links TRBV2 with TRBJ2-7, with D possibly matching TRBD1 (6 bases). This CDR3 contains 12 residues. Germline V lookup: CDR1 SNHLY, CDR2 FYNNEI. Trimming stripped 3 bases from V and 7 bases from J, with 10 bases between. The CDR3, as DNA: TGTGCCAGCAGTGACAGGGGTAGGGAGCAGTACTTC. Protein product: CASSDRGREQYF.

J is TRBJ2-7 and V is TRBV28; D remains ambiguous. Germline-derived CDR1 and CDR2 are MDHEN and SYDVKM. V was pared by 4 bases and J by 10 bases, with 8 bases between. The CDR3 loop spans 10 amino acids. The DNA of the CDR3 is TGTGCCAGCAGTTCCTACGGTCAGTACTTC. It yields the protein CASSSYGQYF.

The chain links TRBV11-1 to TRBJ2-4; 7 bases line up with TRBD2. Germline CDR1 reads SGHAT; CDR2 reads FQDESV (reference sequence). CDR3 length: 15 amino acids. With V trimmed by 4 bases and J by 6 bases, 9 bases remained unmatched. The CDR3 nucleotides are TGTGCCAGCAGCTCCTCGGGAGGCCCGCCAAACATTCAGTACTTC. Amino acids: CASSSSGGPPNIQYF.

J is TRBJ1-5 and V is TRBV5-1; the D gene is possibly TRBD1 (5 bases). The CDR3 is 14 amino acids. Germline V gene lookup returns CDR1 SGHRS and CDR2 YFSETQ. Trimming stripped 0 bases from V and 3 bases from J, with 7 bases between. CDR3 sequence reads: CASSLGQLNQPQHF. In DNA form, the CDR3 reads TGCGCCAGCAGCTTGGGACAGCTCAATCAGCCCCAGCATTTT.